The clone carrying this T cell receptor (beta chain) was seen a handful of times. This entry comes from a study of Ad26.COV2.S vaccination and SARS-CoV-2 variants. Turning to the study itself: Doses of Ad26.COV2.S were injected into muscle once or twice, 56 days apart.

Assay: immunoSEQ multiplex PCR; the TCRdb copy retains only in-frame clones and omits some. The sample includes approximately 500,000 clones, roughly 87% of them seen just once. Treatment meaning: 15 to 20 received Ad26.COV2.S at low or high dose, single or two shots; several received placebo; per-sample allocation not given. Sampling took place 63 days after the first vaccine or placebo injection. This Boston cohort included adults aged 18-55 years. Wuhan-strain spike was delivered by a replication-incompetent Ad26 vector. The CDR3 loop spans 16 amino acids. CDR1 MNHEY and CDR2 SMNVEV come from the germline V gene (reference sequence). Trimming pared 6 bases from V and 7 bases from J, leaving 24 bases between.

V gene TRBV27 combines with J gene TRBJ2-5; D might be TRBD2 (5 bases). The sequence was obtained from a person between 18 and 65 years old who received the Ad26.COV2.S COVID-19 vaccine or a placebo. This specimen was peripheral blood, taken in a trial of Ad26.COV2.S vaccine versus placebo. CDR3 loop: CASRPLGQQDGGTQYF. The CDR3 bases are TGTGCCAGCAGACCGCTGGGCCAGCAAGATGGAGGGACCCAGTACTTC.